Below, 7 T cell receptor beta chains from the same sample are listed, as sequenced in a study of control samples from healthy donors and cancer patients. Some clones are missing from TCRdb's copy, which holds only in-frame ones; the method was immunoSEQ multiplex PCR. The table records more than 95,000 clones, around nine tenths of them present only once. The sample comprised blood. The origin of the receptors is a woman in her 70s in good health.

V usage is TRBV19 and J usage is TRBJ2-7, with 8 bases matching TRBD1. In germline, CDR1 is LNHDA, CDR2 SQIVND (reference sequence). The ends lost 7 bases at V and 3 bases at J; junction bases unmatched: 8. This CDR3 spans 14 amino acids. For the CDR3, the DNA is TGTGCCAGTAAAGCCCGGGACAGGCACTACGAGCAGTACTTC. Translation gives CASKARDRHYEQYF.

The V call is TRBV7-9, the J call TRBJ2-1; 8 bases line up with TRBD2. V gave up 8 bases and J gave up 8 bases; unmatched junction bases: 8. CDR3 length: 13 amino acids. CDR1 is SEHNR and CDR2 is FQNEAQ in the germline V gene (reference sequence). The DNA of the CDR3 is TGTGCCAGCCCTACGGGGGGGCCCGATGAGCAGTTCTTC. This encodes CASPTGGPDEQFF.

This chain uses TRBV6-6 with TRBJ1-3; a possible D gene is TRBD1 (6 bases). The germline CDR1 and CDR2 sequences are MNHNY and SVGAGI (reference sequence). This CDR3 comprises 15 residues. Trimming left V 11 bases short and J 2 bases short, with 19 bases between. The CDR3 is CASSTGGSPGNTIYF. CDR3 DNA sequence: TGTGCCTCTAGCACGGGGGGCTCACCTGGAAACACCATATATTTT.

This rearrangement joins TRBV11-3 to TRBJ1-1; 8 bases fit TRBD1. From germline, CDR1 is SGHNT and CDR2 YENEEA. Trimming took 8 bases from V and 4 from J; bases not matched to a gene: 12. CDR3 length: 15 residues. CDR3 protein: CASGRDRTLGTEAFF. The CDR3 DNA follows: TGTGCCAGCGGCCGGGACAGGACTCTCGGCACTGAAGCTTTCTTT.

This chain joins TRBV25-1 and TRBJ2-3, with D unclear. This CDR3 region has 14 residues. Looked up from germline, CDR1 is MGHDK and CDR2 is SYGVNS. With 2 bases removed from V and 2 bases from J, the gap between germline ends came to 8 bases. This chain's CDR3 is CASSEPHDTDTQYF. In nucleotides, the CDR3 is TGTGCCAGCAGTGAACCCCATGACACAGATACGCAGTATTTT.

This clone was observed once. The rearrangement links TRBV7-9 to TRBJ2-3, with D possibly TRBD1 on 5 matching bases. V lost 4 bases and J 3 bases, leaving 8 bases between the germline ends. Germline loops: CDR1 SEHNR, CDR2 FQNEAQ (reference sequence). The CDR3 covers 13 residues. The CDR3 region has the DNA TGTGCCAGCAGCTCCCCAGGGACAGATACGCAGTATTTT. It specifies CASSSPGTDTQYF.

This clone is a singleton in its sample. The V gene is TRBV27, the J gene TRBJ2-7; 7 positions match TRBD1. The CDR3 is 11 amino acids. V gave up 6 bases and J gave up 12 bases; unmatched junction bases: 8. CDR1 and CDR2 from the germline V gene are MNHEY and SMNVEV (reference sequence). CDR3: CASRDLTGMYF. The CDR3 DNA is TGTGCCAGCAGGGACTTGACAGGGATGTACTTC.